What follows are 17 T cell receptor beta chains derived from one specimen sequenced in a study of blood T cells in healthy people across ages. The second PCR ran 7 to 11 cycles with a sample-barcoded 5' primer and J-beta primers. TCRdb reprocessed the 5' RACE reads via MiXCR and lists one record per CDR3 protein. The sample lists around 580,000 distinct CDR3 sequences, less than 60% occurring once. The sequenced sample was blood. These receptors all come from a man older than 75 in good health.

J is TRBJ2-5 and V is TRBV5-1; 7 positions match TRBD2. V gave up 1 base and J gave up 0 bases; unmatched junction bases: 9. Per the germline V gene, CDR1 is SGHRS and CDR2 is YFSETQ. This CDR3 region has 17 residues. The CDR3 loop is CASSLFTSAGYQETQYF. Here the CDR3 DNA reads TGCGCCAGCAGCTTGTTCACCTCAGCGGGGTACCAAGAGACCCAGTACTTC.

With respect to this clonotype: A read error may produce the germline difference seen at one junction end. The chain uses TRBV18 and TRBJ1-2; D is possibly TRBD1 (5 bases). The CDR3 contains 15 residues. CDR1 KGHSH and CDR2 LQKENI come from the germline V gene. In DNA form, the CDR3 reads TGTGCCAGCTCACAAGCTGGAGACAGTTCCTATGGCCACACCTTC. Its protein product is CASSQAGDSSYGHTF.

CDR3: CATSDDLAGDYNEQFF. CDR3 bases: TGTGCCACCAGTGATGATCTAGCGGGAGACTACAATGAGCAGTTCTTC. The rearrangement uses TRBV24-1 and TRBJ2-1; TRBD2 matches 10 bases. The CDR3 is 16 amino acids. The V gene's germline CDR1 is KGHDR and CDR2 SFDVKD. V was clipped by 3 bases and J by 3 bases; unmatched bases: 4.

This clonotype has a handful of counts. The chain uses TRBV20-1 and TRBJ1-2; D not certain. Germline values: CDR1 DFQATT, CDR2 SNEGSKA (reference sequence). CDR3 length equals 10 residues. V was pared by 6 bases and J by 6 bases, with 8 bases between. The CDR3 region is CSASSNGYTF. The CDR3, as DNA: TGCAGTGCCTCGTCAAATGGCTACACCTTC.

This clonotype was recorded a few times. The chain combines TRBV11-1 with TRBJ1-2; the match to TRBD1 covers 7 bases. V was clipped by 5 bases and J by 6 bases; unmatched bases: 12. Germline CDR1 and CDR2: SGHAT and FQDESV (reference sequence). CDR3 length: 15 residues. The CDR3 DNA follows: TGTGCCAGCAGCGCCATGACAGGGATCGGTGATGGCTACACCTTC. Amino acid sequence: CASSAMTGIGDGYTF.

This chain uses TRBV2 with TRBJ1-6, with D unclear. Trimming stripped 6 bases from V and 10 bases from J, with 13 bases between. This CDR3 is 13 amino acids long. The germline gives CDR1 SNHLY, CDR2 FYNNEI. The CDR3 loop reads CASRRTVGSPLHF. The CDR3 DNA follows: TGTGCCAGCAGAAGAACAGTGGGGTCACCCCTCCACTTT.

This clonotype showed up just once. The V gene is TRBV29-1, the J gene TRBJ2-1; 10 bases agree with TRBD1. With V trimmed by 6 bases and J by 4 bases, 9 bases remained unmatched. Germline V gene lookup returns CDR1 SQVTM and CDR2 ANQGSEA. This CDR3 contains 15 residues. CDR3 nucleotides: TGCAGCGTCCATCTTTTGGACAGGGGGTACAATGAGCAGTTCTTC. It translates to CSVHLLDRGYNEQFF.

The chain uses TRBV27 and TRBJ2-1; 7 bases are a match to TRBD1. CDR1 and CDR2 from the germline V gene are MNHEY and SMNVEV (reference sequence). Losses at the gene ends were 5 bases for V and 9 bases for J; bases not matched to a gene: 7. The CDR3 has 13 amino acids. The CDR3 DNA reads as TGTGCCAGCAGTCTAACCTGGGACAGTGAGCAGTTCTTC. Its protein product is CASSLTWDSEQFF.

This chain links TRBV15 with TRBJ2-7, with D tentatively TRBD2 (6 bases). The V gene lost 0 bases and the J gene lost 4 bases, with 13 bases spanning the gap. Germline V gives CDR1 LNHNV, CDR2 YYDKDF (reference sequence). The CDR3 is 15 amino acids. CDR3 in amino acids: CATSRDGGFLYEQYF. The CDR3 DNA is TGTGCCACCAGCAGAGATGGGGGGTTTTTGTACGAGCAGTACTTC.

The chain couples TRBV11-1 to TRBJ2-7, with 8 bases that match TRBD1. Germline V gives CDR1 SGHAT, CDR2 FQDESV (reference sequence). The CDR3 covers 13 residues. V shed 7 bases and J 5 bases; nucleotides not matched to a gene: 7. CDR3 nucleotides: TGTGCCAGCAACGGACAGGGACTGAACGAGCAGTACTTC. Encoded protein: CASNGQGLNEQYF. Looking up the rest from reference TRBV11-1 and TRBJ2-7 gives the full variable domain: EAEVAQSPRYKITEKSQAVAFWCDPISGHATLYWYRQILGQGPELLVQFQDESVVDDSQLPKDRFSAERLKGVDSTLKIQPAELGDSAMYLCASNGQGLNEQYFGPGTRLTVT.

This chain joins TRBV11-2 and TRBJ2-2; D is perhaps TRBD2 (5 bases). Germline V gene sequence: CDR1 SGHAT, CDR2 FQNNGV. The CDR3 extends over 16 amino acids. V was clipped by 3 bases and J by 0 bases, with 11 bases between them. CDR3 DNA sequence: TGTGCCAGCAGCTTTGGGTCCGGGACGAACACCGGGGAGCTGTTTTTT. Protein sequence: CASSFGSGTNTGELFF. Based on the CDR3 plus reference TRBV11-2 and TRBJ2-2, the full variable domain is EAGVAQSPRYKIIEKRQSVAFWCNPISGHATLYWYQQILGQGPKLLIQFQNNGVVDDSQLPKDRFSAERLKGVDSTLKIQPAKLEDSAVYLCASSFGSGTNTGELFFGEGSRLTVL.

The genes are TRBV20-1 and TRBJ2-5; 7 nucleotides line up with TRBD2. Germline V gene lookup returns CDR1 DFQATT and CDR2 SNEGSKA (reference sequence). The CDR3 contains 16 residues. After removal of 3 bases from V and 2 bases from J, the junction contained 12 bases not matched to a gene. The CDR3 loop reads CSASFRGRTSQETQYF. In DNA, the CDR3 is TGCAGTGCTAGCTTTCGCGGGAGAACTTCGCAAGAGACCCAGTACTTC.

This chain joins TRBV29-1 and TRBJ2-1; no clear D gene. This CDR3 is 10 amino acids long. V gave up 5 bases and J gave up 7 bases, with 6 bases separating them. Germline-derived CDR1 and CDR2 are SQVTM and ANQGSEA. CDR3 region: CSVQPNEQFF. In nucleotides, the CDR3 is TGCAGCGTTCAACCTAATGAGCAGTTCTTC.

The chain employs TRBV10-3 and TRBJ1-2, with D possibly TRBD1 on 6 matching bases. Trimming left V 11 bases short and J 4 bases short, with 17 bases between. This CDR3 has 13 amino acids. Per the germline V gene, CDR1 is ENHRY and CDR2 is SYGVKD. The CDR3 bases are TGTGCCCTCAACGGGGGGCGCGGCTATGGCTACACCTTC. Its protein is CALNGGRGYGYTF.

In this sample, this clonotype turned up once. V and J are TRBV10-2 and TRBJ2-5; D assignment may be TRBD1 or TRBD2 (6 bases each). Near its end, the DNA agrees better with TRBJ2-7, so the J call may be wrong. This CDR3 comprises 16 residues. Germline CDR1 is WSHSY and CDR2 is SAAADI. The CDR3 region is CASRYSQGLINGEQYF. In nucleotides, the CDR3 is TGCGCCAGCAGGTATTCACAGGGACTCATCAACGGCGAGCAGTACTTC.

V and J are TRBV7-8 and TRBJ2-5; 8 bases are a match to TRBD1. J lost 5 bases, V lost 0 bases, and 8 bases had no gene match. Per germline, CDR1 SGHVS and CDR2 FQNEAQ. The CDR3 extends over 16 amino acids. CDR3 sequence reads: CASSLARIRGLETQYF. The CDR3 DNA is TGTGCCAGCAGCTTAGCGCGTATCAGGGGGCTCGAGACCCAGTACTTC.

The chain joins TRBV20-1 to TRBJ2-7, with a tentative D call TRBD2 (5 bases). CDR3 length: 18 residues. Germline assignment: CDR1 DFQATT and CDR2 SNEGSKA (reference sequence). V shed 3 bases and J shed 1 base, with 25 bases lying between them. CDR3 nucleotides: TGCAGTGCTAGGGGGAATGGGGAGATGAAAGAGTTGTCCTACGAGCAGTACTTC. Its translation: CSARGNGEMKELSYEQYF.